This T cell receptor (beta chain) originates from a study of cytomegalovirus exposure and HLA in healthy donors. Each of the donors was a healthy bone marrow donor. Use of 60 Vbeta and 13 Jbeta primers characterized the PCR. Produced via immunoSEQ multiplex PCR; TCRdb's table is partial and in-frame only. The data hold 130,000 to 150,000 clones, with around 74% observed a single time. Germline lookup yields CDR1 GTSNPN and CDR2 SVGIG (reference sequence). The CDR3 contains 15 residues. V was cut by 0 bases and J by 0 bases, with 12 bases left in between. Study observations and caveats: TRBV6-2, TRBV6-3 and some other V segments were unresolvable in 87-base-pair reads. Further analysis was carried out later, and it showed several of the most significant clusters appearing linked to common viral pathogens.

With respect to this clone: Its antigen is unknown.

Input material: PBMCs. The clonotype comes from a man between 18 and 35 years old in good health and CMV-seropositive. This rearrangement joins TRBV30 to TRBJ2-7, with D possibly TRBD2 on 5 matching bases. CDR3 amino acids: CAWSVEGGYSYEQYF. DNA for the CDR3: TGTGCCTGGAGTGTAGAGGGCGGGTACTCCTACGAGCAGTACTTC.